This paragraph covers one T cell receptor (beta chain) sequence. CDR1 is MDHEN, CDR2 SYDVKM, per germline. The CDR3 is 14 residues long. V lost 5 bases and J lost 4, with 11 bases in between. The source of the sample is a study of Graves' ophthalmopathy and Graves' hyperthyroidism. Amplification of the TCR beta CDR3 regions used RNA transcripts (as template). Scientists carried out first-round RT-PCR using HTBI primers and then a second-round multiplex PCR. TCRdb fed the multiplex PCR reads into MiXCR, producing one record per CDR3 protein. The repertoire consists of approximately 210,000 distinct CDR3 sequences, with 20% to 25% occurring once and the leading ten covering 43%. In donors with ophthalmopathy, activity was moderate-to-severe, with CAS ≥3, NOSPECS ≥4 and duration under 3 months. Diagnosis relied on clinical symptoms, serum thyroxine, TRAb, thyroid ultrasound and orbital computed tomography.

Sequencing used peripheral blood. The receptor's source is a woman aged 50 to 60 with Graves' ophthalmopathy. The chain has TRBV28 and TRBJ2-2; D unresolved. CDR3 nucleotide sequence: TGTGCCAGCAGTCAATCGGGCCTCACCGGGGAGCTGTTTTTT. Amino acid sequence: CASSQSGLTGELFF.